The present T cell receptor (beta chain) was sequenced within a study of blood T cell repertoires in COVID-19. Authors' data handling: From reference gene primer amplification, estimates of nucleated cell counts were derived. Method: immunoSEQ multiplex PCR; TCRdb's copy keeps in-frame clones and lacks some. The V and J calls and clone size are taken from that table; D and trimming were inferred from the DNA. The top ten clones hold 9.9% of a sample with about 350,000 clones, approximately 86% of them seen once. In Seattle, patients joined the study during active infection and were tracked longitudinally. Germline values: CDR1 SGHRS, CDR2 YFSETQ. Trimming took 4 bases from V and 3 from J; bases not matched to a gene: 2. The CDR3 has 15 amino acids.

This clonotype originated in a man aged 30-40 years with COVID-19, enrolled during active disease. V usage is TRBV5-1 and J usage is TRBJ2-1; the match to TRBD2 covers 12 bases. The sample comprised peripheral blood. The CDR3 loop is CASSEGLAGYNEQFF. The CDR3 DNA follows: TGCGCCAGCAGCGAGGGACTAGCGGGCTACAATGAGCAGTTCTTC.